Listed below are T cell receptor beta chains from one sample, sequenced in a study of STAT3 mutations in large granular lymphocyte leukemia. The table came from immunoSEQ multiplex PCR; TCRdb's copy has only in-frame clones and leaves some out. The data hold under 15,000 clones, with about 88% observed a single time. Sequenced material: peripheral blood mononuclear cells. Receptors were obtained from a man aged 35 to 55 with T-cell large granular lymphocyte leukemia. Some clones in this sample may be carry-over from other donors' samples. Both conserved end residues are part of each CDR3. A D gene is named only where the DNA matches it firmly. The size entry is marked missing in some rows and otherwise reads once, few, many or a size class.

j_gene | d_gene | abundance | v_gene | CDR3aa | CDR3nt
TRBJ1-1 | NA | NA | TRBV2 | CAIRGGFGTEAFF | TGTGCCATCAGAGGGGGATTCGGCACTGAAGCTTTCTTT
TRBJ1-2 | TRBD1 | NA | TRBV18 | CASSPRTGDLAPDGYTF | TGTGCCAGCTCACCACGGACAGGGGATTTGGCTCCCGATGGCTACACCTTC
TRBJ1-2 | NA | NA | TRBV4-3 | CASSQDFETDLRDNYGYTF | TGCGCCAGCAGCCAAGATTTCGAGACAGATCTTCGGGATAACTATGGCTACACCTTC
TRBJ2-3 | NA | NA | TRBV5-1 | CASSPRPHSTDTQYF | TGCGCCAGCAGCCCTAGACCCCATAGCACAGATACGCAGTATTTT
TRBJ1-1 | TRBD1 | NA | TRBV5-1 | CASMGQDTEAFF | TGCGCCAGCATGGGACAGGACACTGAAGCTTTCTTT
TRBJ1-5 | NA | NA | TRBV5-1 | CASSLGEGSSNQPQHF | TGCGCCAGCAGCTTGGGCGAGGGAAGCAGCAATCAGCCCCAGCATTTT
TRBJ1-3 | TRBD1 | few | TRBV6-5 | CASSYSGGSGNTIYF | TGTGCCAGCAGTTACTCAGGGGGCAGTGGAAACACCATATATTTT
TRBJ1-2 | NA | NA | TRBV5-4 | CASTLRDLSYGYTF | TGTGCCAGCACCCTAAGGGACCTCTCCTATGGCTACACCTTC
TRBJ2-3 | NA | NA | TRBV5-6 | CASSLGATDTQYF | TGTGCCAGCAGCTTAGGGGCTACAGATACGCAGTATTTT
TRBJ1-3 | NA | NA | TRBV2 | CASRLGVGNTIYF | TGTGCCAGCAGACTAGGGGTTGGAAACACCATATATTTT
TRBJ1-1 | TRBD1 | NA | TRBV7-9 | CASSTQGAETAFF | TGTGCCAGCAGTACTCAGGGGGCTGAGACAGCTTTCTTT
TRBJ2-7 | NA | NA | TRBV9 | CASSVDRDTYEQYF | TGTGCCAGCAGCGTAGACAGGGATACCTACGAGCAGTACTTC
TRBJ1-6 | NA | once | TRBV5-4 | CASSLGWGVSNSPLHF | TGTGCCAGCAGCTTGGGGTGGGGGGTCTCGAATTCACCCCTCCACTTT
TRBJ1-2 | TRBD1 | NA | TRBV5-1 | CASSLGQPNYGYTF | TGCGCCAGCAGCCTGGGACAGCCCAACTATGGCTACACCTTC
TRBJ1-1 | NA | NA | TRBV30 | CAWSRGRMMAIEAFF | TGTGCCTGGAGTAGGGGCAGGATGATGGCAATTGAAGCTTTCTTT
TRBJ2-7 | TRBD1 | once | TRBV5-1 | CASSLIPRDRGLGYEQYF | TGCGCCAGCAGCTTGATTCCCCGGGACAGGGGGCTTGGGTACGAGCAGTACTTC
TRBJ1-1 | TRBD1 | NA | TRBV18 | CASSPGTALTEAFF | TGTGCCAGCTCACCTGGGACAGCGTTGACTGAAGCTTTCTTT
TRBJ2-7 | NA | NA | TRBV5-6 | CASSDTTGSYEQYF | TGTGCCAGCAGCGACACGACAGGTTCCTACGAGCAGTACTTC
TRBJ2-5 | TRBD1 | NA | TRBV10-3 | CAISESTGRIETQYF | TGTGCCATCAGTGAGTCGACAGGGCGGATCGAGACCCAGTACTTC
TRBJ2-7 | NA | NA | TRBV27 | CASSLTGKNEQYF | TGTGCCAGCAGTTTAACAGGGAAGAACGAGCAGTACTTC
TRBJ1-2 | NA | NA | TRBV2 | CASFIGAGYTF | TGTGCCAGCTTCATCGGGGCTGGCTACACCTTC
TRBJ2-7 | TRBD1 | NA | TRBV29-1 | CSVGTGDSYEQYF | TGCAGCGTCGGGACAGGGGATTCCTACGAGCAGTACTTC
TRBJ1-2 | NA | NA | TRBV7-2 | CASSPPRYYGYTF | TGTGCCAGCAGCCCCCCCAGGTACTATGGCTACACCTTC